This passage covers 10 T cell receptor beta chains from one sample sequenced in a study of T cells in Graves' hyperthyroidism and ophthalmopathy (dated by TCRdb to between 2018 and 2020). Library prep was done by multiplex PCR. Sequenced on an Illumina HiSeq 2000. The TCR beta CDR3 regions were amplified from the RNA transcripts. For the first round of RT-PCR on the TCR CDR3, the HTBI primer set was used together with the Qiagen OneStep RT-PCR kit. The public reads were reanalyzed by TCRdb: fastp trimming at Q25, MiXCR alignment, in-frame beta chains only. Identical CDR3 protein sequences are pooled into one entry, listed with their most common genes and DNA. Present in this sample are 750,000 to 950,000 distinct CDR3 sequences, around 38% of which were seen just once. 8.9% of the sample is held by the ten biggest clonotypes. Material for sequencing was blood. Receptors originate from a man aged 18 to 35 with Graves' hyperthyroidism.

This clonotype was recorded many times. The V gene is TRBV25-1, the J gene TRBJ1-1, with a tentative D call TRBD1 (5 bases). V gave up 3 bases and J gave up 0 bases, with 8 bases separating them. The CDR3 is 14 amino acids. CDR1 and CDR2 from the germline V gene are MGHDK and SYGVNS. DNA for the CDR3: TGTGCCAGCAGTGATTGGGGCATGAACACTGAAGCTTTCTTT. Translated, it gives CASSDWGMNTEAFF.

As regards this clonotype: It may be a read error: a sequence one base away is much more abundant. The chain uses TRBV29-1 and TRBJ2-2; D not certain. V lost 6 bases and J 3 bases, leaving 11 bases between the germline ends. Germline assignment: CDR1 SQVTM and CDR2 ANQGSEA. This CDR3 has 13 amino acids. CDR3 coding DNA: TGCAGCGTCCCGAGATGGGACACCGGGGAGCTGTTTTTT. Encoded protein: CSVPRWDTGELFF.

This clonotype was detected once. CDR3 loop: CAISEDGTGDSNQPQHF. For the CDR3, the DNA is TGTGCCATCAGTGAGGACGGGACAGGGGATAGCAATCAGCCCCAGCATTTT. The J gene is TRBJ1-5, the V gene TRBV10-3; 10 bases map to TRBD1. Germline assignment: CDR1 ENHRY and CDR2 SYGVKD. V shed 2 bases and J 0 bases; nucleotides not matched to a gene: 4. CDR3 length: 17 amino acids.

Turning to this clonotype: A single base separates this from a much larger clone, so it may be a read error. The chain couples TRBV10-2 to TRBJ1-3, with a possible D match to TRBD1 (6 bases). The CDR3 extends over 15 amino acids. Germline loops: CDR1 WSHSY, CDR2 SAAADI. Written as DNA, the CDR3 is TGCACCAGCAGTGATCCGGACAGCACTGGAAACACCATATATTTT. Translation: CTSSDPDSTGNTIYF.

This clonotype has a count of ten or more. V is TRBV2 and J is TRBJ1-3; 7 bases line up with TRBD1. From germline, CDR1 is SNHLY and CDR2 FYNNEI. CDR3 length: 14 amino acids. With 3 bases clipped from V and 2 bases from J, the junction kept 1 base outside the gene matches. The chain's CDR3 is CASSEQGAGNTIYF. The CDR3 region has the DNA TGTGCCAGCAGTGAGCAGGGGGCTGGAAACACCATATATTTT.

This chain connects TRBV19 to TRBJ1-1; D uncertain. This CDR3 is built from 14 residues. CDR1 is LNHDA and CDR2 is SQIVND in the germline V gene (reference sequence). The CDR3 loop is CAPMTHPANTEAFF. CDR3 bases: TGTGCGCCGATGACCCACCCCGCGAACACTGAAGCTTTCTTT.

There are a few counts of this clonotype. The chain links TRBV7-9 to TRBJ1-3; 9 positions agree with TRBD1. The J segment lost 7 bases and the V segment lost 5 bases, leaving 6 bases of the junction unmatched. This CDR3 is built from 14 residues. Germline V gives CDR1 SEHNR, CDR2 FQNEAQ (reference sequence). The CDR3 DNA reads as TGTGCCAGCAGCCCCGGACAGGGGATGAACACCATATATTTT. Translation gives CASSPGQGMNTIYF.

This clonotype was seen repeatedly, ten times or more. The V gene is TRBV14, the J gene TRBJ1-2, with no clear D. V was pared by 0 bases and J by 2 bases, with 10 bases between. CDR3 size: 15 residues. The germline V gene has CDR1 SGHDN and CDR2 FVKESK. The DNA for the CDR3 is TGTGCCAGCAGCCAAGATCTGGGCGTCAACTATGGCTACACCTTC. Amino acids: CASSQDLGVNYGYTF.

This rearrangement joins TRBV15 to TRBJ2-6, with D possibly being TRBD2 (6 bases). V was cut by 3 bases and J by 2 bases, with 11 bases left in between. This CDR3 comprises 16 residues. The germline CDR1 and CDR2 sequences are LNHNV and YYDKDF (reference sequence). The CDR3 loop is CATSSYSGAGANVLTF. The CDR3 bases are TGTGCCACCAGCAGTTACTCGGGGGCTGGGGCCAACGTCCTGACTTTC.

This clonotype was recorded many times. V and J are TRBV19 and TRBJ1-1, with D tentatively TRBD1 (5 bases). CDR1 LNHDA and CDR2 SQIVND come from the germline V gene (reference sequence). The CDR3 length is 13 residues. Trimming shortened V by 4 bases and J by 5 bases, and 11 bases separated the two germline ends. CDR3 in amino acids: CASSTGIWTEAFF. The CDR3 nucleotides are TGTGCCAGTAGTACAGGGATTTGGACTGAAGCTTTCTTT.